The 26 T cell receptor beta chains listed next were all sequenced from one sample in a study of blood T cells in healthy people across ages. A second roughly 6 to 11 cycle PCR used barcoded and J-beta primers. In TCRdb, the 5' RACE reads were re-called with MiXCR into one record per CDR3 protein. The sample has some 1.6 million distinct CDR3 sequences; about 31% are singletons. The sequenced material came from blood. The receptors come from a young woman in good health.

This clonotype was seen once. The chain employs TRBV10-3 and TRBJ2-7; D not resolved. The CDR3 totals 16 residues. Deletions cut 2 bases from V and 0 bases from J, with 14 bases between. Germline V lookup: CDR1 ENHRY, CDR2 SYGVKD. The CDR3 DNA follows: TGTGCCATCAGTGAGGGTAACACCTTCAGCTCCTACGAGCAGTACTTC. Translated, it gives CAISEGNTFSSYEQYF.

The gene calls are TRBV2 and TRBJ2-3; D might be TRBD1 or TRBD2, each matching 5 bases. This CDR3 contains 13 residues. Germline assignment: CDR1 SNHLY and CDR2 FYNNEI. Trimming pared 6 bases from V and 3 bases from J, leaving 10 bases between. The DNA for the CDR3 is TGTGCCAGCAGGAGGGACCCGACAGATACGCAGTATTTT. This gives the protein CASRRDPTDTQYF.

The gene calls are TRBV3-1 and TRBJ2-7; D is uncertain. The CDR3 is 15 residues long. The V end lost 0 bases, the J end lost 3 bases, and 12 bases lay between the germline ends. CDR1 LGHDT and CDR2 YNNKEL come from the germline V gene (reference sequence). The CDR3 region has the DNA TGTGCCAGCAGCCAAGACCTCCTCATAGGCTACGAGCAGTACTTC. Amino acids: CASSQDLLIGYEQYF.

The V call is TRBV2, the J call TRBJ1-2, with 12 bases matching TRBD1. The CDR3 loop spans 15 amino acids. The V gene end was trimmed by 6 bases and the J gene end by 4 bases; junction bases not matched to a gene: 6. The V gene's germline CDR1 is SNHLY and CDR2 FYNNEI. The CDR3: CASRWDRGRGYGYTF. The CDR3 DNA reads TGTGCCAGCAGGTGGGACAGGGGGCGAGGCTATGGCTACACCTTC.

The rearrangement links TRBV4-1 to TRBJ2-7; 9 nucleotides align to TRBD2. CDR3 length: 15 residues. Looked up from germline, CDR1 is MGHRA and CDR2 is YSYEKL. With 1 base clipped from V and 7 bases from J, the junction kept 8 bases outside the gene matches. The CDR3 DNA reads TGCGCCAGCAGCCAAGCGATAGCGGGAGTGGGGGAGCAGTACTTC. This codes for CASSQAIAGVGEQYF.

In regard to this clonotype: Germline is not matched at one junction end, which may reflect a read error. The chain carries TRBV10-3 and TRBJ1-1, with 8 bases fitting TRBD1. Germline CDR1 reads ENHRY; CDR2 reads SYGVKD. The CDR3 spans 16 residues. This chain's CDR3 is CATSERGTGLNTEAFF. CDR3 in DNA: TGTGCCACCAGTGAGCGAGGGACAGGACTGAACACTGAAGCTTTCTTT.

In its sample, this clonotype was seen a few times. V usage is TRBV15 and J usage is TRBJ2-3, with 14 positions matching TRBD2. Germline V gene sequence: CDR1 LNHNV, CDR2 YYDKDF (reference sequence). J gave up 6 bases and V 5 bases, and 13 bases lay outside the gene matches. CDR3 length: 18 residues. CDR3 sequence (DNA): TGTGCCACCAGCCCCGAGCGGAGACTAGCGGGGGGGGTGGATACGCAGTATTTT. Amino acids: CATSPERRLAGGVDTQYF.

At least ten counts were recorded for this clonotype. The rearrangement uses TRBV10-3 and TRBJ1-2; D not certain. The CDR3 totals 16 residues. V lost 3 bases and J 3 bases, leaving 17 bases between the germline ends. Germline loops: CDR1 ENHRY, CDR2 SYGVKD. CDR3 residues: CAISDNPERRHYGYTF. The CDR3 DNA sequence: TGTGCCATCAGTGACAACCCTGAAAGAAGGCACTATGGCTACACCTTC.

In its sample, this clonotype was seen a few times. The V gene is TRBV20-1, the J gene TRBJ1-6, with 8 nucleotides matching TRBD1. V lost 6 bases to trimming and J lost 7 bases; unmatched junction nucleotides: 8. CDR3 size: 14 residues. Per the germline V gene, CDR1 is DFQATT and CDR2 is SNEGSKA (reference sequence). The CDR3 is CSALGQGKNSPLHF. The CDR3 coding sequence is TGCAGTGCCCTAGGACAGGGAAAGAATTCACCCCTCCACTTT.

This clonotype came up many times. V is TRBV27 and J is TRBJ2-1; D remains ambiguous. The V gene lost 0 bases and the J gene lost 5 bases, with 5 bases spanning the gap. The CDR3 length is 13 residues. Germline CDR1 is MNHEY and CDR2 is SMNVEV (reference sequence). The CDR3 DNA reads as TGTGCCAGCAGTTTATCGAAGAACAATGAGCAGTTCTTC. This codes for CASSLSKNNEQFF.

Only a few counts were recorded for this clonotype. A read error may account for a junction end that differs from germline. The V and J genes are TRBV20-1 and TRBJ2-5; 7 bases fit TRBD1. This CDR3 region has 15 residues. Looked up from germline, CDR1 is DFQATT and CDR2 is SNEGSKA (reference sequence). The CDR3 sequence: CSTRERRGRQETQYF. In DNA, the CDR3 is TGCAGTACTAGAGAGAGAAGGGGGCGCCAAGAGACCCAGTACTTC.

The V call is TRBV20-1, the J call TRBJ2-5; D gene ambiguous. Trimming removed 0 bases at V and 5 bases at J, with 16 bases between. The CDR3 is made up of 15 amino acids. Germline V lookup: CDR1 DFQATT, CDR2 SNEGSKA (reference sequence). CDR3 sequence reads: CSARDRTAFGETQYF. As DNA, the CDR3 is TGCAGTGCTAGAGATAGGACGGCCTTCGGGGAGACCCAGTACTTC.

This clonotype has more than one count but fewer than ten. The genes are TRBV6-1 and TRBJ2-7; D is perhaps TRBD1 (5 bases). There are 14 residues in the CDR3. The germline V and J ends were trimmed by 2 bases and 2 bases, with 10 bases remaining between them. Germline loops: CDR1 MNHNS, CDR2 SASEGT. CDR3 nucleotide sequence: TGTGCCAGCAGTGAATTGGGGCACCCCTACGAGCAGTACTTC. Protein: CASSELGHPYEQYF.

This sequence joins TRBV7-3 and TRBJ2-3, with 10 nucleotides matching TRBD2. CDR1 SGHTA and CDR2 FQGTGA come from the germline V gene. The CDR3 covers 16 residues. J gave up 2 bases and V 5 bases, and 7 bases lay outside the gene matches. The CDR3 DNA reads TGTGCCAGCAGCCCCCAAACTAGCGGGAACACAGATACGCAGTATTTT. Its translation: CASSPQTSGNTDTQYF. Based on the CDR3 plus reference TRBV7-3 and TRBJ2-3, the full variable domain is GAGVSQTPSNKVTEKGKYVELRCDPISGHTALYWYRQSLGQGPEFLIYFQGTGAADDSGLPNDRFFAVRPEGSVSTLKIQRTERGDSAVYLCASSPQTSGNTDTQYFGPGTRLTVL.

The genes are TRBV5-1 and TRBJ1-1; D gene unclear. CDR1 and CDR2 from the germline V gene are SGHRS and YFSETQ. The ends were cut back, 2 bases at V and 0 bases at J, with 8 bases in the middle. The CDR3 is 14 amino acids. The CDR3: CASSFGPMNTEAFF. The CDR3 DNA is TGCGCCAGCAGCTTCGGTCCGATGAACACTGAAGCTTTCTTT.

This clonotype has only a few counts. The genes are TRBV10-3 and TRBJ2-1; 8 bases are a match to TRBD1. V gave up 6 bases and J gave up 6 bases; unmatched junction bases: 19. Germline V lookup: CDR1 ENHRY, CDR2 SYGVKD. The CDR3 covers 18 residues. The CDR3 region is CAISSTGAGGLSSNEQFF. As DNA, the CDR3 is TGTGCCATCAGCTCGACAGGGGCTGGCGGATTATCTAGCAATGAGCAGTTCTTC.

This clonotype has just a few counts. Written as DNA, the CDR3 is TGTGCCAGCAGTTTGGGACAGGGGGTAGGTAACGAGCAGTACTTC. Translation: CASSLGQGVGNEQYF. The chain uses TRBV12-3 or TRBV12-4 and TRBJ2-7, with 11 bases matching TRBD1. Trimming at V came to 3 bases and at J to 5 bases, leaving 6 bases not matched to a gene. The CDR3 contains 15 residues.

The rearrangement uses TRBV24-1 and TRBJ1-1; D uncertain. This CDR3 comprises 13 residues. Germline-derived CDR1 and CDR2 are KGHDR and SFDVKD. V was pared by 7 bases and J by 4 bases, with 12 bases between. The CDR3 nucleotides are TGTGCCACCAGCCGAGTAGGCAGCACTGAAGCTTTCTTT. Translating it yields CATSRVGSTEAFF.

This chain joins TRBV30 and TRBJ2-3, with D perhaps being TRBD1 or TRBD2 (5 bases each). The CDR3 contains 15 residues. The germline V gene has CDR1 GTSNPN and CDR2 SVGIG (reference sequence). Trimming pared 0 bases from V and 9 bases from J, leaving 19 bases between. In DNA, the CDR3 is TGTGCCTGGAGTGTATTTGGGACCAAGTCAACAACGCAGTATTTT. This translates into CAWSVFGTKSTTQYF.

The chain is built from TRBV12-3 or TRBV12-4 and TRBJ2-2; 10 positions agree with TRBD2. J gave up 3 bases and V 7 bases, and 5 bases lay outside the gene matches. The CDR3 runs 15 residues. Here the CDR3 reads CASTYSGRYTGELFF. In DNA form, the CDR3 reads TGTGCCAGCACATATAGCGGGAGGTACACCGGGGAGCTGTTTTTT.

The CDR3 DNA reads as TGCAGTGCTGTTTGGCCCCACCAAGAGACCCAGTACTTC. It encodes CSAVWPHQETQYF. The V call is TRBV20-1, the J call TRBJ2-5; no firm D call. Germline CDR1 and CDR2: DFQATT and SNEGSKA (reference sequence). The CDR3 extends over 13 amino acids. Between the trimmed V and J ends, which lost 5 bases and 0 bases, there was a span of 10 bases.

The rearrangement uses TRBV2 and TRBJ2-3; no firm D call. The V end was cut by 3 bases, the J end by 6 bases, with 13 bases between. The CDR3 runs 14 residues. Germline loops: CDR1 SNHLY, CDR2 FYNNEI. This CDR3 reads CASSDRWTFDTQYF. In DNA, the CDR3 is TGTGCCAGCAGTGACAGGTGGACCTTCGATACGCAGTATTTT.

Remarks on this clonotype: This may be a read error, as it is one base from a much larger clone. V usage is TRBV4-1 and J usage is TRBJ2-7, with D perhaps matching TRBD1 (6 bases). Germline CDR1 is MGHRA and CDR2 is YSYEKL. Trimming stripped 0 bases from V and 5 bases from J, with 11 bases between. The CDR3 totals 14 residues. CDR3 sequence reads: CASSQDPRQDEQYF. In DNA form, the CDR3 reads TGCGCCAGCAGCCAAGATCCCAGACAGGACGAGCAGTACTTC.

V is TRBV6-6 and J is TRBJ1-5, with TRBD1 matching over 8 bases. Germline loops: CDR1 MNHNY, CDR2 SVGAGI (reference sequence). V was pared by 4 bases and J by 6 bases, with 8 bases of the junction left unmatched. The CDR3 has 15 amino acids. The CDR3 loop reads CASSSADREGQPQHF. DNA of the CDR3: TGTGCCAGCAGTTCAGCGGACAGGGAGGGTCAGCCCCAGCATTTT.

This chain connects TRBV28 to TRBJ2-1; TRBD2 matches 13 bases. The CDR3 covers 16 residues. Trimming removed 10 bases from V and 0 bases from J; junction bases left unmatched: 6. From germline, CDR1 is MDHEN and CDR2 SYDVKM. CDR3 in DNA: TGTGCCATCCTGGGACTAGCGGGGCGCTCCTACAATGAGCAGTTCTTC. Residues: CAILGLAGRSYNEQFF. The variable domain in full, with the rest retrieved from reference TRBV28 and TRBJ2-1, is DVKVTQSSRYLVKRTGEKVFLECVQDMDHENMFWYRQDPGLGLRLIYFSYDVKMKEKGDIPEGYSVSREKKERFSLILESASTNQTSMYLCAILGLAGRSYNEQFFGPGTRLTVL.

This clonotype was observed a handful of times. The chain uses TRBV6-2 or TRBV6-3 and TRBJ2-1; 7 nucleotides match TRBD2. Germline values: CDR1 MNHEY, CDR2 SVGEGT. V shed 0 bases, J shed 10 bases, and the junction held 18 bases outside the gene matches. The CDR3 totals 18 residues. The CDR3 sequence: CASSYSRVVGRYLGEQFF. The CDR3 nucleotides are TGTGCCAGCAGTTACTCTAGGGTCGTCGGGAGGTATTTGGGCGAGCAGTTCTTC.